A single sample is the source of the 18 T cell receptor beta chains below, sequenced in a study of metastatic and nonmetastatic thyroid tumors. MiXCR re-clonotyped the PCR reads for TCRdb. The sample has 15,000 or so clones; around 10% are singletons. Thyroid surgery was performed in patients who had received no treatment beforehand. The sequencing input was blood. These receptors originate from a female donor with papillary thyroid cancer or a benign thyroid nodule (not recorded which). Some clones in this sample may be carry-over from other donors' samples.

This clone was seen many times. The chain joins TRBV7-9 to TRBJ1-1; no clear D gene. CDR1 is SEHNR and CDR2 is FQNEAQ in the germline V gene (reference sequence). V shed 1 base and J shed 10 bases, with 13 bases lying between them. There are 13 residues in the CDR3. The CDR3 reads CASSLGPRSRAFF. CDR3 DNA: TGTGCCAGCAGCTTAGGCCCGAGAAGCAGAGCTTTCTTT.

This clone was seen at least ten times. This sequence joins TRBV5-6 and TRBJ1-4; D unclear. In germline, CDR1 is SGHDT, CDR2 YYEEEE. The CDR3 length is 15 residues. Deletions cut 3 bases from V and 7 bases from J, with 16 bases between. The CDR3 loop is CASSSGSGIGEKLFF. DNA for the CDR3: TGTGCCAGCAGCTCTGGGTCCGGAATCGGTGAAAAACTGTTTTTT.

This clone was counted many times. V gene TRBV12-3 or TRBV12-4 combines with J gene TRBJ2-1; D remains ambiguous. The CDR3 loop spans 13 amino acids. Trimming removed 4 bases at V and 4 bases at J, with 8 bases between. The CDR3 is CASSSNAYNEQFF. The CDR3 DNA follows: TGTGCCAGCAGTTCGAACGCTTACAATGAGCAGTTCTTC.

This clone was found many times. The chain employs TRBV11-2 and TRBJ2-3; TRBD1 is a possible D gene (6 bases). The CDR3 totals 13 residues. Germline lookup yields CDR1 SGHAT and CDR2 FQNNGV. V was cut by 5 bases and J by 5 bases, with 11 bases left in between. CDR3 nucleotides: TGTGCCAGCAGCGGAACCAGGGGAGATACGCAGTATTTT. It encodes CASSGTRGDTQYF.

This clone was counted at least ten times. The V call is TRBV14, the J call TRBJ2-3, with TRBD2 matching 7 bases. V gave up 5 bases and J gave up 1 base; unmatched junction bases: 3. The germline V gene has CDR1 SGHDN and CDR2 FVKESK. The length of the CDR3 is 14 residues. The chain's CDR3 is CASSSTSGTDTQYF. CDR3 sequence (DNA): TGTGCCAGCAGCTCAACTAGCGGCACAGATACGCAGTATTTT. The complete variable domain, with remaining parts taken from reference TRBV14 and TRBJ2-3, reads EAGVTQFPSHSVIEKGQTVTLRCDPISGHDNLYWYRRVMGKEIKFLLHFVKESKQDESGMPNNRFLAERTGGTYSTLKVQPAELEDSGVYFCASSSTSGTDTQYFGPGTRLTVL.

This clone was seen at least ten times. The chain joins TRBV19 to TRBJ1-5, with D unclear. The CDR3 has 16 residues. Trimming pared 0 bases from V and 3 bases from J, leaving 12 bases between. The germline V gene has CDR1 LNHDA and CDR2 SQIVND (reference sequence). CDR3 loop: CASSIEVSGINQPQHF. CDR3 DNA sequence: TGTGCCAGTAGTATAGAGGTATCTGGGATCAATCAGCCCCAGCATTTT.

This clone was seen repeatedly, ten times or more. The V gene is TRBV5-1, the J gene TRBJ2-5; maybe TRBD1 (6 bases). Trimming pared 0 bases from V and 3 bases from J, leaving 12 bases between. The CDR3 has 15 amino acids. Germline V gene sequence: CDR1 SGHRS, CDR2 YFSETQ. CDR3 nucleotides: TGCGCCAGCAGCTTGGGTTCAGGGGAAGAAGAGACCCAGTACTTC. Translation gives CASSLGSGEEETQYF.

J is TRBJ1-2 and V is TRBV28, with D possibly TRBD1 on 6 matching bases. The CDR3 consists of 17 residues. Trimming took off 5 bases at V and 1 base at J, with 20 bases between the two ends. The germline CDR1 and CDR2 sequences are MDHEN and SYDVKM. The CDR3 sequence is CASSPLTGTRVNYGYTF. As DNA, the CDR3 is TGTGCCAGCAGTCCGTTAACCGGGACAAGGGTTAACTATGGCTACACCTTC.

In nucleotides, the CDR3 is TGTGCCAGCAGATTGGGGGCAGACTATGGCTACACCTTC. Its translation: CASRLGADYGYTF. The chain is built from TRBV28 and TRBJ1-2; tentatively, D is TRBD1 (6 bases). V was pared by 6 bases and J by 3 bases, with 11 bases between. Germline loops: CDR1 MDHEN, CDR2 SYDVKM. The CDR3 has 13 residues.

This clone showed up just a few times. The chain carries TRBV27 and TRBJ2-1; D is perhaps TRBD2 (7 bases). Between the trimmed V and J ends, which lost 4 bases and 2 bases, there was a span of 21 bases. Germline V gives CDR1 MNHEY, CDR2 SMNVEV (reference sequence). The CDR3 runs 18 residues. The CDR3 spells CASSWASGQRKTYNEQFF. CDR3 nucleotides: TGTGCCAGCAGTTGGGCTAGCGGACAGAGAAAGACCTACAATGAGCAGTTCTTC.

V usage is TRBV4-1 and J usage is TRBJ2-3; 8 positions match TRBD2. Losses at the gene ends were 0 bases for V and 0 bases for J; bases not matched to a gene: 5. Germline V gives CDR1 MGHRA, CDR2 YSYEKL. The CDR3 is 17 amino acids. The CDR3 DNA reads TGCGCCAGCAGCCAAGATGGCGGGAGGAGTAGCACAGATACGCAGTATTTT. Amino acids: CASSQDGGRSSTDTQYF.

The chain carries TRBV5-4 and TRBJ2-3; D unclear. Germline assignment: CDR1 SGHNT and CDR2 YYREEE (reference sequence). Trimming left V 4 bases short and J 0 bases short, with 3 bases between. The CDR3 has 12 residues. The CDR3 region is CASSASTDTQYF. As DNA, the CDR3 is TGTGCCAGCAGCGCCAGCACAGATACGCAGTATTTT.

This clone was seen many times. The chain is built from TRBV28 and TRBJ1-4; perhaps TRBD1 as D (6 bases). The germline V gene has CDR1 MDHEN and CDR2 SYDVKM. The CDR3 has 16 amino acids. V lost 1 base to trimming and J lost 7 bases, with 16 bases between them. The CDR3 DNA is TGTGCCAGCAGTTTATTCTCGGGGGCCGAGGGTGAAAAACTGTTTTTT. This sequence encodes CASSLFSGAEGEKLFF.

The table lists this clone with many counts. The chain is built from TRBV7-2 and TRBJ1-2; TRBD1 might be the D (6 bases). The CDR3 runs 15 residues. V was clipped by 5 bases and J by 14 bases, with 27 bases between them. The germline CDR1 and CDR2 sequences are SGHTA and FQGNSA. In nucleotides, the CDR3 is TGTGCCAGCAGCCAACGCCGGGGAGGAGGGGACATCTGGACCTTC. Protein sequence: CASSQRRGGGDIWTF.

This clone was detected many times. The gene calls are TRBV5-4 and TRBJ1-2, with 8 bases lining up with TRBD1. The CDR3 is made up of 14 amino acids. V gave up 1 base and J gave up 7 bases; unmatched junction bases: 6. Germline CDR1 is SGHNT and CDR2 is YYREEE (reference sequence). The CDR3 coding sequence is TGTGCCAGCAGCTTGCGTGCGGACAGGGCTGGCTACACCTTC. Translated: CASSLRADRAGYTF. The full variable domain, rest sourced from reference TRBV5-4 and TRBJ1-2, is ETGVTQSPTHLIKTRGQQVTLRCSSQSGHNTVSWYQQALGQGPQFIFQYYREEENGRGNFPPRFSGLQFPNYSSELNVNALELDDSALYLCASSLRADRAGYTFGSGTRLTVV.

This clone has ten or more counts. CDR3 coding DNA: TGTGCCTGGAGGGGCCCTAATAATGAAAAACTGTTTTTT. It is translated as CAWRGPNNEKLFF. The chain couples TRBV30 to TRBJ1-4; D unresolved. V lost 3 bases and J lost 4, with 9 bases in between. The CDR3 runs 13 residues. The germline V gene encodes CDR1 GTSNPN and CDR2 SVGIG (reference sequence).

The rearrangement joins TRBV4-2 to TRBJ2-7; 7 bases map to TRBD1. Germline CDR1 LGHNA, CDR2 YNFKEQ. The V gene end was trimmed by 3 bases and the J gene end by 5 bases; junction bases not matched to a gene: 16. The CDR3 sequence is 17 residues long. CDR3 loop: CASSHTGASIPRDEQYF. DNA for the CDR3: TGTGCCAGCAGCCACACAGGGGCCAGTATACCCAGGGACGAGCAGTACTTC.

Concerning this clone: A much larger clone differs by one base, so this may be a read error. The V gene is TRBV7-2, the J gene TRBJ2-5, with 11 nucleotides matching TRBD2. The germline CDR1 and CDR2 sequences are SGHTA and FQGNSA. The CDR3 has 14 residues. The V and J ends lost 3 bases and 9 bases, in that order; junction bases with no gene match: 6. Here the CDR3 DNA reads TGTGCCAGCAGCTTCATACTAGCGGGGGAGGCCCAGTACTTC. It yields the protein CASSFILAGEAQYF.